Each of the 10 T cell receptor beta chains below was sequenced from the same sample in a study of identical twins. TCRdb re-analysed the 5' RACE reads in MiXCR, keeping a single row per CDR3 protein. This sample has about 570,000 distinct CDR3 sequences, with roughly 9.5% found just once. The data also belong to a second study, concerning yellow fever vaccine responses in identical twins.

The material sequenced was PBMCs. The receptors were sampled from a woman aged 18-30 years in good health.

In its sample, this clonotype was seen many times. The chain couples TRBV10-2 to TRBJ1-2, with D maybe TRBD1 (6 bases). Between the trimmed V and J ends, which lost 3 bases and 4 bases, there was a span of 12 bases. Germline V lookup: CDR1 WSHSY, CDR2 SAAADI. The CDR3 runs to 14 residues. The CDR3 loop reads CASSETGTLYGYTF. For the CDR3, the DNA is TGCGCCAGCAGTGAAACAGGGACCCTCTATGGCTACACCTTC.

This clonotype has at least ten counts. Written as DNA, the CDR3 is TGTGCCACCAGGGGACAGGGATCCTACGAGCAGTACTTC. This gives the protein CATRGQGSYEQYF. The chain is built from TRBV24-1 and TRBJ2-7, with TRBD1 identical over 9 bases. This CDR3 region has 13 residues. With 7 bases clipped from V and 1 base from J, the junction kept 1 base outside the gene matches. Germline V CDR1 and CDR2: KGHDR, SFDVKD.

This clonotype was observed at least ten times. The chain couples TRBV6-5 to TRBJ1-1; perhaps TRBD1 as D (5 bases). V was cut by 1 base and J by 3 bases, with 9 bases left in between. The CDR3 consists of 14 residues. Germline lookup yields CDR1 MNHEY and CDR2 SVGAGI. The CDR3 reads CASSYFGADTEAFF. The CDR3 DNA is TGTGCCAGCAGTTACTTCGGGGCGGACACTGAAGCTTTCTTT.

This clonotype has only a few counts. The chain joins TRBV28 to TRBJ1-6; a weak D match, TRBD1 (5 bases). Trimming shortened V by 5 bases and J by 7 bases, and 12 bases separated the two germline ends. The CDR3 has 14 residues. Germline-derived CDR1 and CDR2 are MDHEN and SYDVKM. CDR3 sequence (DNA): TGTGCCAGCAGTCCGGGACCTCTAAATTCACCCCTCCACTTT. Translating gives CASSPGPLNSPLHF.

The V gene is TRBV6-5, the J gene TRBJ2-6; D assignment may be TRBD1 or TRBD2 (5 bases each). The CDR3 contains 16 residues. Germline V CDR1 and CDR2: MNHEY, SVGAGI. Trimming shortened V by 3 bases and J by 0 bases, and 9 bases separated the two germline ends. CDR3 loop: CASSYSRGSGANVLTF. The CDR3 coding sequence is TGTGCCAGCAGTTATTCGAGGGGCTCTGGGGCCAACGTCCTGACTTTC.

The chain couples TRBV7-6 to TRBJ2-2, with 9 bases that match TRBD1. J was trimmed by 4 bases and V by 2 bases; bases with no gene match: 8. Germline assignment: CDR1 SGHVS and CDR2 FNYEAQ. The CDR3 covers 17 residues. Written as DNA, the CDR3 is TGTGCCAGCAGCTTATTCGACAGGGGGTCCTTCACCGGGGAGCTGTTTTTT. Protein: CASSLFDRGSFTGELFF.

V and J are TRBV20-1 and TRBJ2-7; no definite D call. From germline, CDR1 is DFQATT and CDR2 SNEGSKA (reference sequence). This CDR3 has 13 residues. Trimming took off 0 bases at V and 3 bases at J, with 9 bases between the two ends. The CDR3 spells CSAREQHFYEQYF. The CDR3 DNA reads TGCAGTGCTAGAGAACAGCATTTCTACGAGCAGTACTTC.

The V and J genes are TRBV29-1 and TRBJ2-7, with D uncertain. Trimming removed 4 bases from V and 2 bases from J, with 9 bases in between. Germline V gene data show CDR1 as SQVTM and CDR2 as ANQGSEA. The CDR3 has 12 amino acids. CDR3 sequence reads: CSVVGHTYEQYF. In DNA, the CDR3 is TGCAGCGTTGTTGGGCACACCTACGAGCAGTACTTC.

The table lists this clonotype with a few counts. The V gene is TRBV7-2, the J gene TRBJ2-1; 10 bases agree with TRBD2. The ends lost 0 bases at V and 7 bases at J; junction bases unmatched: 9. Germline CDR1 is SGHTA and CDR2 is FQGNSA. CDR3 size: 17 residues. The CDR3 DNA sequence: TGTGCCAGCAGCTTAGCAGGGAGCGGGGGGGCCTGGAATGAGCAGTTCTTC. Translation: CASSLAGSGGAWNEQFF.

This clonotype has at least ten counts. The chain is built from TRBV6-2 or TRBV6-3 and TRBJ2-1; D not resolved. CDR3 length equals 14 residues. Germline V gene sequence: CDR1 MNHEY, CDR2 SVGEGT. V was trimmed by 7 bases and J by 0 bases, leaving 10 bases between them. DNA of the CDR3: TGTGCCAGCAACCTCCCGAGCTCCTACAATGAGCAGTTCTTC. Translated: CASNLPSSYNEQFF.